This T cell receptor (beta chain) came from a study of blood T cell repertoires in COVID-19. Study context: Some COVID-19 samples were acute and others convalescent; all came from the United States, Italy and Spain. From T cells, B-cell-depleted T cells, or PBMCs came the material, which was cDNA or gDNA.

This CDR3 comprises 11 residues. Germline CDR1 and CDR2: LNHDA and SQIVND (reference sequence). The germline V and J ends were trimmed by 1 base and 11 bases, with 7 bases remaining between them. In the study's own analysis: Cell counts per sample came from amplifying reference gene primers. The assay was immunoSEQ multiplex PCR, and TCRdb's table has in-frame clones only and misses some. V and J calls and clone size come straight from that table; D and trimming were deduced from the DNA. The table lists 140,000 or so clones, 80% of them singletons. The chain employs TRBV19 and TRBJ2-3; D remains unclear. The sequencing input was peripheral blood. This clonotype originated in a man in his 70s who had recovered from COVID-19. The CDR3 region has the DNA TGTGCCAGTAGTATAGGTAGATTGCAGTATTTT. It is translated as CASSIGRLQYF.